One sample yielded the 20 T cell receptor beta chains listed below, sequenced in a study of shared clonotypes between healthy human individuals. Sequenced by immunoSEQ multiplex PCR; TCRdb stores in-frame clones only, minus some. The sample yields 1.4 million or so clones, around 98.5% seen once. The sequenced sample consisted of naive CD4+ T cells sorted from blood. Subset described: CD45RA+ positively selected. These receptors were obtained from a man younger than 40 in good health.

Comment on this clone: The same CDR3 is also encoded by other DNA sequences in this sample. The V call is TRBV5-1, the J call TRBJ2-7; D ambiguous. V gave up 0 bases and J gave up 0 bases, with 7 bases separating them. The germline gives CDR1 SGHRS, CDR2 YFSETQ. The CDR3 runs to 14 residues. This CDR3 is CASSLDGASYEQYF. CDR3 nucleotide sequence: TGCGCCAGCAGCTTGGACGGCGCCTCCTACGAGCAGTACTTC.

This clone has only one observation. The CDR3 nucleotides are TGTGCCAGCAGCTTAGCGCAAGGATTTTCAGAAAAACTGTTTTTT. Translated: CASSLAQGFSEKLFF. This rearrangement joins TRBV7-9 to TRBJ1-4, with D unclear. This CDR3 comprises 15 residues. Germline assignment: CDR1 SEHNR and CDR2 FQNEAQ (reference sequence). Trimming pared 0 bases from V and 8 bases from J, leaving 13 bases between.

This chain's CDR3 is CASTQRTNYEQYF. The CDR3 DNA is TGTGCCAGCACCCAGCGAACGAACTACGAGCAGTACTTC. The gene calls are TRBV6-5 and TRBJ2-7; D call uncertain. In germline, CDR1 is MNHEY, CDR2 SVGAGI. The CDR3 totals 13 residues. Trimming stripped 7 bases from V and 3 bases from J, with 13 bases between.

This chain uses TRBV4-1 with TRBJ1-4; D is unclear. With 1 base removed from V and 0 bases from J, the gap between germline ends came to 12 bases. The CDR3 spans 17 residues. CDR1 and CDR2 (germline): MGHRA, YSYEKL. CDR3 loop: CASSQGPSRATNEKLFF. The CDR3 DNA follows: TGCGCCAGCAGCCAAGGGCCGTCAAGAGCAACTAATGAAAAACTGTTTTTT.

The chain couples TRBV10-1 to TRBJ2-7; tentatively, D is TRBD2 (5 bases). Deletions cut 6 bases from V and 5 bases from J, with 14 bases between. This CDR3 spans 13 amino acids. The germline V gene has CDR1 WNHNN and CDR2 SYGVQD (reference sequence). The CDR3 loop is CASSPAAEDEQYF. The CDR3 DNA is TGCGCCAGCAGCCCCGCGGCGGAGGACGAGCAGTACTTC.

The chain employs TRBV5-1 and TRBJ1-1, with 8 bases lining up with TRBD1. The germline V gene encodes CDR1 SGHRS and CDR2 YFSETQ. The CDR3 length is 14 residues. With V trimmed by 4 bases and J by 5 bases, 7 bases remained unmatched. Here the CDR3 reads CASSHPGQGTEAFF. DNA of the CDR3: TGCGCCAGCAGCCACCCCGGACAGGGAACTGAAGCTTTCTTT.

The chain couples TRBV2 to TRBJ2-5; unclear D gene. V gave up 3 bases and J gave up 5 bases, with 10 bases separating them. Germline CDR1 is SNHLY and CDR2 is FYNNEI. This CDR3 contains 13 residues. CDR3 sequence: CASSDVSRETQYF. CDR3 in DNA: TGTGCCAGCAGTGACGTATCCCGGGAGACCCAGTACTTC.

This clone has only one observation. V gene TRBV5-4 combines with J gene TRBJ2-5, with D hard to call. This CDR3 has 14 residues. Between the trimmed V and J ends, which lost 0 bases and 5 bases, there was a span of 11 bases. CDR1 SGHNT and CDR2 YYREEE come from the germline V gene (reference sequence). The CDR3 nucleotides are TGTGCCAGCAGCTTGGCTCCAGCTCAGGAGACCCAGTACTTC. Translating gives CASSLAPAQETQYF.

The CDR3 DNA reads TGTGCCAGCAGCTCGGGGACAGGGAGCAATGAGCAGTTCTTC. Its protein product is CASSSGTGSNEQFF. This sequence joins TRBV11-3 and TRBJ2-1, with 9 bases lining up with TRBD1. Losses at the gene ends were 4 bases for V and 6 bases for J; bases not matched to a gene: 4. The CDR3 extends over 14 amino acids. Germline V gene sequence: CDR1 SGHNT, CDR2 YENEEA.

This chain links TRBV6-1 with TRBJ1-5, with 7 nucleotides matching TRBD1. Germline loops: CDR1 MNHNS, CDR2 SASEGT. The CDR3 loop spans 15 amino acids. The trim removed 6 bases at V and 4 bases at J, leaving 9 bases unmatched. CDR3 DNA sequence: TGTGCCAGCAGCAGAACGGGACAGAATAATCAGCCCCAGCATTTT. As protein: CASSRTGQNNQPQHF.

J is TRBJ2-5 and V is TRBV10-3, with D perhaps TRBD1 (6 bases). CDR1 and CDR2 (germline): ENHRY, SYGVKD. V was shortened by 6 bases and J by 2 bases, with 10 bases between the two germline ends. The CDR3 is 13 residues long. CDR3 protein: CAISQGQQETQYF. In DNA, the CDR3 is TGTGCCATCAGCCAGGGACAACAAGAGACCCAGTACTTC.

This rearrangement joins TRBV11-2 to TRBJ1-2; possible D gene TRBD1, 6 bases. Germline loops: CDR1 SGHAT, CDR2 FQNNGV. CDR3 size: 13 residues. V lost 1 base to trimming and J lost 14 bases, with 17 bases between them. CDR3 bases: TGTGCCAGCAGCTTAGGGAGTGGGACACCAGCAACCTTC. It encodes CASSLGSGTPATF.

The chain is built from TRBV13 and TRBJ2-7; the D gene could be TRBD1 or TRBD2 (5 bases each). Germline V CDR1 and CDR2: PRHDT, FYEKMQ (reference sequence). V was pared by 5 bases and J by 2 bases, with 13 bases between. The CDR3 covers 14 residues. The CDR3, as DNA: TGTGCCAGCAGCCCTCCGGGACCAACCTACGAGCAGTACTTC. It yields the protein CASSPPGPTYEQYF.

This sequence joins TRBV5-1 and TRBJ2-7; 13 bases agree with TRBD2. The CDR3 loop spans 16 amino acids. J was trimmed by 2 bases and V by 4 bases; bases with no gene match: 6. Germline assignment: CDR1 SGHRS and CDR2 YFSETQ. In DNA, the CDR3 is TGCGCCAGCAGCGCCGGGACTAGCGGGACTGCCTACGAGCAGTACTTC. Protein sequence: CASSAGTSGTAYEQYF.

This chain links TRBV5-6 with TRBJ2-5; the match to TRBD2 covers 14 bases. Losses at the gene ends were 3 bases for V and 9 bases for J; bases not matched to a gene: 13. The CDR3 extends over 17 amino acids. The V gene's germline CDR1 is SGHDT and CDR2 YYEEEE. The CDR3 is CASSSKRLAGGRRAQYF. The CDR3 region has the DNA TGTGCCAGCAGCTCGAAGCGACTAGCGGGAGGGAGACGGGCCCAGTACTTC.

The chain has TRBV27 and TRBJ2-4; 8 nucleotides align to TRBD1. The CDR3 has 16 amino acids. V lost 4 bases, J lost 2 bases, and 7 bases stayed unmatched. In germline, CDR1 is MNHEY, CDR2 SMNVEV (reference sequence). CDR3 in DNA: TGTGCCAGCAGTTCAATCGGGACAGGCACCAAAAACATTCAGTACTTC. Protein product: CASSSIGTGTKNIQYF.

A remark on this clone: Other nucleotide sequences in the sample specify the same CDR3. The chain has TRBV7-2 and TRBJ2-7; 8 bases agree with TRBD2. This CDR3 is built from 13 residues. Germline trimming cut 2 bases from V and 3 bases from J; bases unmatched to any gene: 0. Germline assignment: CDR1 SGHTA and CDR2 FQGNSA. CDR3 sequence: CASSLSGSYEQYF. The CDR3 DNA is TGTGCCAGCAGCTTAAGCGGGAGCTACGAGCAGTACTTC.

The chain joins TRBV19 to TRBJ1-2; D is unclear. The V gene's germline CDR1 is LNHDA and CDR2 SQIVND (reference sequence). This CDR3 is 14 amino acids long. Trimming removed 1 base from V and 7 bases from J, with 13 bases in between. Written as DNA, the CDR3 is TGTGCCAGTAGTATAGGAGGTCTCCCGCCTGGCTACACCTTC. Its protein product is CASSIGGLPPGYTF. The complete variable domain, with remaining parts taken from reference TRBV19 and TRBJ1-2, reads DGGITQSPKYLFRKEGQNVTLSCEQNLNHDAMYWYRQDPGQGLRLIYYSQIVNDFQKGDIAEGYSVSREKKESFPLTVTSAQKNPTAFYLCASSIGGLPPGYTFGSGTRLTVV.

This clone showed up just once. The genes are TRBV27 and TRBJ2-5, with D unresolved. Between the trimmed V and J ends, which lost 2 bases and 4 bases, there was a span of 11 bases. The CDR3 is 14 amino acids. The germline gives CDR1 MNHEY, CDR2 SMNVEV (reference sequence). The CDR3: CASSLIGRGETQYF. DNA for the CDR3: TGTGCCAGCAGTTTAATAGGTAGAGGAGAGACCCAGTACTTC.

The genes are TRBV5-1 and TRBJ2-7; maybe TRBD2 (6 bases). V lost 0 bases and J lost 5, with 15 bases in between. The germline V gene has CDR1 SGHRS and CDR2 YFSETQ. The CDR3 contains 15 residues. The CDR3 DNA sequence: TGCGCCAGCAGCTTGGAGGGACTCTTCCCCCACGAGCAGTACTTC. Translation: CASSLEGLFPHEQYF. The entire variable domain, with the rest obtained from reference TRBV5-1 and TRBJ2-7, is as follows: KAGVTQTPRYLIKTRGQQVTLSCSPISGHRSVSWYQQTPGQGLQFLFEYFSETQRNKGNFPGRFSGRQFSNSRSEMNVSTLELGDSALYLCASSLEGLFPHEQYFGPGTRLTVT.